The next 21 T cell receptor beta chains were all read from a single sample in a study of blood T cell repertoires in COVID-19 (dated by TCRdb to 2019 to 2021). Receptors were amplified or captured by the immunoSEQ multiplex PCR assay. This immuneACCESS table, as held by TCRdb, lists in-frame sequences with V and J called but not all clones. Of the missing ones, under half trace to an unresolved V gene in checked studies; the others have no known cause. Within this sample are around 80,000 clones, with more than 65% of them counted one time only. 15% to 20% of the sample comes from the top ten. The specimen was peripheral blood. The source is a woman older than 75 with active or convalescent COVID-19.

The CDR3 DNA reads TGTGCCAGCAGCTTTGAGATCACCGGGGAGCTGTTTTTT. Its translation: CASSFEITGELFF. The J gene is TRBJ2-2, the V gene TRBV7-9; D gene ambiguous. CDR1 and CDR2 from the germline V gene are SEHNR and FQNEAQ (reference sequence). This CDR3 contains 13 residues. Trimming removed 3 bases at V and 4 bases at J, with 6 bases between. Using reference TRBV7-9 and TRBJ2-2 for the parts outside the CDR3, the full variable domain is DTGVSQNPRHKITKRGQNVTFRCDPISEHNRLYWYRQTLGQGPEFLTYFQNEAQLEKSRLLSDRFSAERPKGSFSTLEIQRTEQGDSAMYLCASSFEITGELFFGEGSRLTVL.

This sequence joins TRBV30 and TRBJ1-2, with 7 bases fitting TRBD1. Unmatched junction bases numbered 2, after V lost 1 base and J lost 3 bases. The CDR3 covers 13 residues. From germline, CDR1 is GTSNPN and CDR2 SVGIG (reference sequence). Written as DNA, the CDR3 is TGTGCCTGGAGTGCCCAGGGGGACTATGGCTACACCTTC. It translates to CAWSAQGDYGYTF.

The gene calls are TRBV6-1 and TRBJ1-1; tentative D call: TRBD1 (6 bases). With 2 bases removed from V and 1 base from J, the gap between germline ends came to 8 bases. CDR1 is MNHNS, CDR2 SASEGT, per germline. The length of the CDR3 is 14 residues. CDR3 DNA: TGTGCCAGCAGTGAATCAGGGGAGAACACTGAAGCTTTCTTT. Residues: CASSESGENTEAFF.

The CDR3 here is CASSFGEDSTDTQYF. DNA for the CDR3: TGCGCCAGCAGCTTCGGGGAAGATAGCACAGATACGCAGTATTTT. This chain uses TRBV5-1 with TRBJ2-3, with a possible D match to TRBD2 (5 bases). Germline V gene sequence: CDR1 SGHRS, CDR2 YFSETQ. Trimming removed 2 bases at V and 0 bases at J, with 10 bases between. The CDR3 totals 15 residues.

The V call is TRBV15, the J call TRBJ2-3; TRBD1 agrees at 9 bases. Germline CDR1 is LNHNV and CDR2 is YYDKDF (reference sequence). This CDR3 contains 16 residues. After removal of 3 bases from V and 0 bases from J, the junction contained 4 bases not matched to a gene. CDR3 DNA sequence: TGTGCCACCAGCAGTAAGGACAGGGGCAGCACAGATACGCAGTATTTT. Amino acids: CATSSKDRGSTDTQYF.

This chain uses TRBV28 with TRBJ1-5, with 7 bases lining up with TRBD1. Germline CDR1 reads MDHEN; CDR2 reads SYDVKM. This CDR3 is 15 amino acids long. V shed 3 bases, J shed 0 bases, and the junction held 2 bases outside the gene matches. The CDR3 DNA is TGTGCCAGCAGTTTCGGGACAGATAGCAATCAGCCCCAGCATTTT. Its translation is CASSFGTDSNQPQHF.

The chain employs TRBV6-2 or TRBV6-3 and TRBJ2-5, with D perhaps matching TRBD2 (5 bases). Trimming removed 5 bases from V and 5 bases from J, with 18 bases in between. The CDR3 is made up of 15 amino acids. The V gene's germline CDR1 is MNHEY and CDR2 SVGEGT. The CDR3 DNA sequence: TGTGCCAGCAGTCCCACCGGACTGCGTCGGGAGACCCAGTACTTC. As protein: CASSPTGLRRETQYF.

This rearrangement joins TRBV4-3 to TRBJ2-6; D may be TRBD2 (6 bases). CDR1 LGHNA and CDR2 YSLEER come from the germline V gene. Trimming took 0 bases from V and 0 from J, leaving 9 bases between them. The CDR3 has 17 amino acids. The CDR3 DNA reads as TGCGCCAGCAGCCAAGAGGCTAGCGTCTCTGGGGCCAACGTCCTGACTTTC. Translated: CASSQEASVSGANVLTF.

V is TRBV2 and J is TRBJ1-1, with 7 bases lining up with TRBD1. With V trimmed by 4 bases and J by 0 bases, 14 bases remained unmatched. This CDR3 contains 18 residues. Germline-derived CDR1 and CDR2 are SNHLY and FYNNEI. CDR3 loop: CASSGGTARIAVNTEAFF. CDR3 in DNA: TGTGCCAGCAGTGGGGGGACAGCCAGAATCGCGGTGAACACTGAAGCTTTCTTT.

In DNA form, the CDR3 reads TGCGCCAGCAGCGGACGGACAGGCAGCCAAGAGACCCAGTACTTC. Translation gives CASSGRTGSQETQYF. J is TRBJ2-5 and V is TRBV5-1; 7 bases align to TRBD1. The CDR3 length is 15 residues. V dropped 4 bases and J dropped 1; count of bases not matched to a gene: 7. The germline V gene encodes CDR1 SGHRS and CDR2 YFSETQ.

The gene calls are TRBV28 and TRBJ1-3; 8 bases agree with TRBD1. Germline assignment: CDR1 MDHEN and CDR2 SYDVKM. The ends lost 3 bases at V and 0 bases at J; junction bases unmatched: 4. There are 16 residues in the CDR3. In nucleotides, the CDR3 is TGTGCCAGCAGTTTGACAGGGGCGAACTCTGGAAACACCATATATTTT. Translation gives CASSLTGANSGNTIYF.

The genes are TRBV15 and TRBJ2-7, with D possibly TRBD2 on 7 matching bases. Looked up from germline, CDR1 is LNHNV and CDR2 is YYDKDF (reference sequence). Trimming shortened V by 1 base and J by 3 bases, and 10 bases separated the two germline ends. The CDR3 is made up of 14 amino acids. DNA for the CDR3: TGTGCCACCAGCAGAGCGGGGGGCAACTACGAGCAGTACTTC. Translated: CATSRAGGNYEQYF.

The chain has TRBV5-6 and TRBJ2-1; 10 bases map to TRBD2. Germline V gene sequence: CDR1 SGHDT, CDR2 YYEEEE. The CDR3 is made up of 16 amino acids. The V and J ends lost 0 bases and 7 bases, in that order; junction bases with no gene match: 7. CDR3 region: CASSLEVSSGGNEQFF. Written as DNA, the CDR3 is TGTGCCAGCAGCTTGGAGGTTTCTAGCGGGGGAAATGAGCAGTTCTTC.

This clone was detected only a few times. V is TRBV4-3 and J is TRBJ2-3; 8 positions agree with TRBD2. The trim removed 2 bases at V and 1 base at J, leaving 5 bases unmatched. Germline assignment: CDR1 LGHNA and CDR2 YSLEER. The CDR3 runs 16 residues. CDR3 sequence (DNA): TGCGCCAGCAGCCAATCAACGGGGGGGGGCACAGATACGCAGTATTTT. This encodes CASSQSTGGGTDTQYF.

This clone was detected only a few times. This chain joins TRBV27 and TRBJ2-1; 10 nucleotides line up with TRBD2. The CDR3 has 14 residues. Germline values: CDR1 MNHEY, CDR2 SMNVEV (reference sequence). With V trimmed by 9 bases and J by 7 bases, 9 bases remained unmatched. CDR3 nucleotides: TGTGCCAGTAGGGAGCGGGGGGGACAGAATGAGCAGTTCTTC. Residues: CASRERGGQNEQFF.

The chain combines TRBV20-1 with TRBJ1-5; D possibly corresponds to TRBD1 (5 bases). V lost 6 bases, J lost 2 bases, and 14 bases lay in between. This CDR3 region has 14 residues. Germline V CDR1 and CDR2: DFQATT, SNEGSKA (reference sequence). The CDR3, as DNA: TGCAGTGCCAGTAGGGGTAATGGCAATCAGCCCCAGCATTTT. It translates to CSASRGNGNQPQHF.

The chain employs TRBV6-5 and TRBJ2-7; D not resolved. This CDR3 has 11 amino acids. Trimming shortened V by 6 bases and J by 1 base, and 4 bases separated the two germline ends. The germline gives CDR1 MNHEY, CDR2 SVGAGI. The CDR3 nucleotides read TGTGCCAGCAGGGCATCCTACGAGCAGTACTTC. This translates into CASRASYEQYF.

CDR3 nucleotides: TGTGCCAGCTCACCGTCTAGCGGGGTCCTTGGTGAGCAGTTCTTC. Translated, it gives CASSPSSGVLGEQFF. The chain has TRBV18 and TRBJ2-1; 9 bases align to TRBD2. The V gene end was trimmed by 3 bases and the J gene end by 9 bases; junction bases not matched to a gene: 9. CDR3 length equals 15 residues. Per germline, CDR1 KGHSH and CDR2 LQKENI.

The genes are TRBV6-5 and TRBJ1-6; 9 bases map to TRBD1. The CDR3 has 15 residues. The trim removed 6 bases at V and 4 bases at J, leaving 4 bases unmatched. CDR1 and CDR2 (germline): MNHEY, SVGAGI. CDR3 sequence: CASRGTGTYNSPLHF. Here the CDR3 DNA reads TGTGCCAGCAGGGGGACAGGGACTTATAATTCACCCCTCCACTTT.

The chain employs TRBV5-5 and TRBJ1-6; a possible D gene is TRBD1 (5 bases). The germline V gene has CDR1 SGHKS and CDR2 YYEKEE (reference sequence). V lost 7 bases and J lost 12, with 14 bases in between. The CDR3 consists of 12 residues. CDR3 nucleotide sequence: TGTGCCAGCCGCCAATTAAGGGGACCCCTCCACTTT. Residues: CASRQLRGPLHF.

The chain couples TRBV14 to TRBJ1-1; 7 bases align to TRBD1. Germline V gene data show CDR1 as SGHDN and CDR2 as FVKESK. This CDR3 has 15 amino acids. V gave up 7 bases and J gave up 3 bases; unmatched junction bases: 11. The CDR3 DNA reads as TGTGCCAGCACCCAGGGGTCAGGGGGGTACACTGAAGCTTTCTTT. This translates into CASTQGSGGYTEAFF.